Below are 32 T cell receptor beta chains sequenced from a single sample in a study of T cell responses to AZD1222 COVID-19 vaccine. Profiled with immunoSEQ multiplex PCR; TCRdb holds only in-frame clones, not every one. The sample has 150,000 to 250,000 clones; approximately 93% are singletons. Sequencing used peripheral blood, obtained 28 days after the second AZD1222 dose. The receptors here all came from an adult who received the AZD1222 COVID-19 vaccine.

V usage is TRBV18 and J usage is TRBJ1-2; tentative D call: TRBD1 (6 bases). The germline V and J ends were trimmed by 2 bases and 4 bases, with 14 bases remaining between them. The germline CDR1 and CDR2 sequences are KGHSH and LQKENI. CDR3 length: 15 residues. CDR3 bases: TGTGCCAGCTCACCAACGGGGAAAGGGGGCTATGGCTACACCTTC. Amino acid sequence: CASSPTGKGGYGYTF.

The chain employs TRBV3-1 (or the pseudogene TRBV3-2) and TRBJ1-2; D not resolved. V was trimmed by 1 base and J by 2 bases, leaving 5 bases between them. The CDR3 sequence is 13 residues long. Germline CDR1 LGHDT, CDR2 YNNKEL (reference sequence). CDR3 sequence: CASSQGNNYGYTF. The CDR3 region has the DNA TGTGCCAGCAGCCAAGGAAACAACTATGGCTACACCTTC.

The chain carries TRBV25-1 and TRBJ2-7, with 8 nucleotides matching TRBD1. The CDR3 has 15 amino acids. V dropped 3 bases and J dropped 7; count of bases not matched to a gene: 11. Germline CDR1 is MGHDK and CDR2 is SYGVNS. CDR3 in amino acids: CASSDSGTGLREQYF. The DNA for the CDR3 is TGTGCCAGCAGTGACTCCGGGACAGGTTTAAGGGAGCAGTACTTC.

This sequence joins TRBV28 and TRBJ1-3, with D uncertain. Between the trimmed V and J ends, which lost 2 bases and 1 base, there was a span of 12 bases. In germline, CDR1 is MDHEN, CDR2 SYDVKM. CDR3 length equals 16 residues. CDR3 protein: CASSLMGSVSGNTIYF. The CDR3, as DNA: TGTGCCAGCAGTTTAATGGGGAGTGTGTCTGGAAACACCATATATTTT.

This chain uses TRBV12-3 or TRBV12-4 with TRBJ1-5, with TRBD1 matching over 9 bases. The trim removed 5 bases at V and 5 bases at J, leaving 1 base unmatched. The CDR3 is 13 amino acids. CDR3 in DNA: TGTGCCAGCAGTGGGACAGGGCATCAGCCCCAGCATTTT. Amino acid sequence: CASSGTGHQPQHF.

The rearrangement joins TRBV6-5 to TRBJ2-2; tentative D call: TRBD1 (5 bases). The V end was cut by 2 bases, the J end by 3 bases, with 10 bases between. The CDR3 consists of 15 residues. From germline, CDR1 is MNHEY and CDR2 SVGAGI. CDR3 DNA: TGTGCCAGCAGTTACGGTCAGGGTTACACCGGGGAGCTGTTTTTT. Amino acids: CASSYGQGYTGELFF.

The chain carries TRBV5-1 and TRBJ2-3; D not certain. The germline gives CDR1 SGHRS, CDR2 YFSETQ. The ends were cut back, 2 bases at V and 0 bases at J, with 10 bases in the middle. CDR3 length equals 15 residues. DNA for the CDR3: TGCGCCAGCAGCTTCCAAACTTCGAGCACAGATACGCAGTATTTT. It codes for CASSFQTSSTDTQYF.

The V gene is TRBV11-2, the J gene TRBJ2-2; D is possibly TRBD2 (6 bases). The germline V gene has CDR1 SGHAT and CDR2 FQNNGV. The CDR3 has 16 residues. The germline V and J ends were trimmed by 7 bases and 7 bases, with 22 bases remaining between them. The chain's CDR3 is CASNPGRAGLSGELFF. In nucleotides, the CDR3 is TGTGCCAGCAACCCGGGGCGGGCGGGGTTGAGCGGGGAGCTGTTTTTT. Combining the CDR3 with reference TRBV11-2 and TRBJ2-2 gives the whole variable domain EAGVAQSPRYKIIEKRQSVAFWCNPISGHATLYWYQQILGQGPKLLIQFQNNGVVDDSQLPKDRFSAERLKGVDSTLKIQPAKLEDSAVYLCASNPGRAGLSGELFFGEGSRLTVL.

The V gene is TRBV28, the J gene TRBJ1-5; possible D gene TRBD1, 5 bases. V dropped 7 bases and J dropped 0 bases, with 13 bases sitting between them. Germline V gives CDR1 MDHEN, CDR2 SYDVKM. The CDR3 is 15 amino acids. This CDR3 is CASIPGGSSNQPQHF. The CDR3 DNA is TGTGCCAGCATTCCGGGGGGGTCTAGCAATCAGCCCCAGCATTTT.

The V gene is TRBV7-9, the J gene TRBJ1-4; D is perhaps TRBD1 (5 bases). V lost 0 bases to trimming and J lost 0 bases, with 5 bases between them. Germline V gene lookup returns CDR1 SEHNR and CDR2 FQNEAQ (reference sequence). CDR3 size: 15 residues. Here the CDR3 reads CASSLAGATNEKLFF. DNA of the CDR3: TGTGCCAGCAGCTTAGCAGGGGCAACTAATGAAAAACTGTTTTTT.

The chain employs TRBV28 and TRBJ1-2; D not resolved. Germline CDR1 reads MDHEN; CDR2 reads SYDVKM. This CDR3 has 14 residues. V lost 7 bases, J lost 0 bases, and 12 bases lay in between. This chain's CDR3 is CASTRGFPNYGYTF. CDR3 DNA sequence: TGTGCCAGCACTCGTGGGTTCCCTAACTATGGCTACACCTTC.

The chain uses TRBV7-2 and TRBJ1-6; TRBD1 matches at 9 bases. The CDR3 is 15 amino acids. V lost 5 bases to trimming and J lost 5 bases; unmatched junction nucleotides: 4. CDR1 and CDR2 from the germline V gene are SGHTA and FQGNSA. CDR3 DNA sequence: TGTGCCAGCAGCCTAGGGACAGGGAATAATTCACCCCTCCACTTT. Its protein product is CASSLGTGNNSPLHF.

This chain joins TRBV6-2 or TRBV6-3 and TRBJ2-7, with a weak D call TRBD1 (6 bases). CDR1 is MNHEY, CDR2 SVGEGT, per germline. This CDR3 contains 16 residues. Trimming removed 0 bases at V and 3 bases at J, with 15 bases between. As DNA, the CDR3 is TGTGCCAGCAGTTACTCGATGGTCCAGGGGAACTACGAGCAGTACTTC. Amino acids: CASSYSMVQGNYEQYF.

This rearrangement joins TRBV14 to TRBJ2-3; unclear D gene. This CDR3 spans 14 amino acids. Germline V gives CDR1 SGHDN, CDR2 FVKESK. Trimming left V 1 base short and J 6 bases short, with 11 bases between. The CDR3 DNA follows: TGTGCCAGCAGCCAAGGGCTAATCCGGGATACGCAGTATTTT. It translates to CASSQGLIRDTQYF.

The chain links TRBV2 to TRBJ1-3, with D maybe TRBD1 (5 bases). The CDR3 extends over 13 amino acids. CDR1 and CDR2 from the germline V gene are SNHLY and FYNNEI. V lost 10 bases and J 4 bases, leaving 14 bases between the germline ends. The CDR3 nucleotides are TGTGCCACCACTTTTGGGGGAGGAAACACCATATATTTT. Residues: CATTFGGGNTIYF.

V and J are TRBV12-3 or TRBV12-4 and TRBJ2-5, with D unresolved. Trimming removed 3 bases from V and 12 bases from J, with 2 bases in between. This CDR3 contains 8 residues. The CDR3 DNA reads as TGTGCCAGCAGTTTGGAGTACTTC. It codes for CASSLEYF.

The chain recombines TRBV19 with TRBJ2-7; the match to TRBD1 covers 8 bases. This CDR3 is built from 14 residues. The junction had 3 bases not matched to a gene; V was cut back by 4 bases and J by 1 base. Per germline, CDR1 LNHDA and CDR2 SQIVND (reference sequence). The CDR3 is CASSTGGRSYEQYF. The CDR3 DNA sequence: TGTGCCAGTAGTACAGGGGGCAGGTCCTACGAGCAGTACTTC.

The chain combines TRBV4-1 with TRBJ2-1; perhaps D is TRBD1 or TRBD2 (5 bases each). The length of the CDR3 is 13 residues. The V end was cut by 1 base, the J end by 12 bases, with 13 bases between. CDR1 MGHRA and CDR2 YSYEKL come from the germline V gene. CDR3 nucleotides: TGCGCCAGCAGCCAAGTCCCTCGGGGACGGCAGTTCTTC. Protein product: CASSQVPRGRQFF.

The rearrangement joins TRBV3-1 (or the pseudogene TRBV3-2) to TRBJ1-3; D remains ambiguous. V was trimmed by 2 bases and J by 3 bases, leaving 8 bases between them. This CDR3 has 14 residues. CDR1 is LGHDT and CDR2 is YNNKEL in the germline V gene (reference sequence). CDR3 amino acids: CASSQLEGGNTIYF. The CDR3, as DNA: TGTGCCAGCAGCCAACTTGAAGGTGGAAACACCATATATTTT.

The rearrangement uses TRBV11-2 and TRBJ2-2, with D hard to call. This CDR3 comprises 13 residues. Germline loops: CDR1 SGHAT, CDR2 FQNNGV. V gave up 1 base and J gave up 6 bases, with 6 bases separating them. The CDR3: CASSLVGAGELFF. The CDR3 bases are TGTGCCAGCAGCTTAGTCGGTGCCGGGGAGCTGTTTTTT.

In the case of this clone: One end of the junction fails to match germline, which may point to a read error. This chain joins TRBV5-8 and TRBJ1-5, with D possibly being TRBD1 (5 bases). The CDR3 consists of 12 residues. Germline lookup yields CDR1 SGHTS and CDR2 YDEGEE. Here the CDR3 DNA reads TGTGCCAGCAGCCCCACGGGGGGGAACGGGAATTTT. Its protein product is CASSPTGGNGNF.

The gene calls are TRBV9 and TRBJ2-1; possible D gene TRBD2, 6 bases. Trimming shortened V by 0 bases and J by 8 bases, and 21 bases separated the two germline ends. The CDR3 has 17 residues. CDR1 and CDR2 from the germline V gene are SGDLS and YYNGEE. This CDR3 is CASSVDTDTRGGDEQFF. DNA for the CDR3: TGTGCCAGCAGCGTAGACACCGACACCCGGGGAGGTGATGAGCAGTTCTTC.

The J gene is TRBJ2-3, the V gene TRBV28; 9 bases agree with TRBD2. Germline CDR1 is MDHEN and CDR2 is SYDVKM. V was clipped by 4 bases and J by 3 bases; unmatched bases: 11. The CDR3 has 17 amino acids. The CDR3 coding sequence is TGTGCCAGCAGTTCCTCGGTAAGACTAGCGGATACAGATACGCAGTATTTT. Its translation is CASSSSVRLADTDTQYF.

The V and J genes are TRBV5-1 and TRBJ1-6, with 12 bases aligning to TRBD1. The ends lost 4 bases at V and 9 bases at J; junction bases unmatched: 2. Germline CDR1 is SGHRS and CDR2 is YFSETQ. The CDR3 totals 14 residues. CDR3: CASSPGQGASPLHF. CDR3 bases: TGCGCCAGCAGCCCGGGACAGGGGGCTTCACCCCTCCACTTT.

This chain connects TRBV2 to TRBJ1-3; 8 nucleotides match TRBD1. The CDR3 spans 14 residues. Germline V lookup: CDR1 SNHLY, CDR2 FYNNEI. V shed 6 bases and J 2 bases; nucleotides not matched to a gene: 3. The CDR3 DNA is TGTGCCAGCAGAACACAGGGGGCTGGAAACACCATATATTTT. It specifies CASRTQGAGNTIYF.

CDR3 coding DNA: TGTGCCAGCAGCTTAGGACAGGGAAGAGAGACCCAGTACTTC. Encoded protein: CASSLGQGRETQYF. The chain recombines TRBV11-2 with TRBJ2-5, with 7 positions matching TRBD1. The CDR3 sequence is 14 residues long. From germline, CDR1 is SGHAT and CDR2 FQNNGV. Germline trimming cut 1 base from V and 4 bases from J; bases unmatched to any gene: 3.

The V gene is TRBV9, the J gene TRBJ2-3, with D maybe TRBD2 (5 bases). V was shortened by 0 bases and J by 1 base, with 9 bases between the two germline ends. Germline assignment: CDR1 SGDLS and CDR2 YYNGEE. The CDR3 spans 15 residues. The CDR3 bases are TGTGCCAGCAGCGTAGAAGTGAGGGGCACAGATACGCAGTATTTT. Its protein product is CASSVEVRGTDTQYF.

This sequence joins TRBV28 and TRBJ2-1, with D tentatively TRBD1 (6 bases). Germline loops: CDR1 MDHEN, CDR2 SYDVKM. This CDR3 has 14 residues. The germline V and J ends were trimmed by 7 bases and 4 bases, with 14 bases remaining between them. The CDR3 nucleotides read TGTGCCAGCATGTTCACAGGGTCTTACAATGAGCAGTTCTTC. Translated, it gives CASMFTGSYNEQFF.

This clone was seen a few times. The V and J genes are TRBV2 and TRBJ1-2, with D perhaps TRBD1 (6 bases). Germline CDR1 and CDR2: SNHLY and FYNNEI. The V end lost 6 bases, the J end lost 4 bases, and 15 bases lay between the germline ends. This CDR3 contains 14 residues. CDR3 residues: CASRTIRGGYGYTF. The DNA for the CDR3 is TGTGCCAGCAGGACAATCAGGGGTGGCTATGGCTACACCTTC.

This chain connects TRBV2 to TRBJ1-5; no reliable D call. Germline V gene lookup returns CDR1 SNHLY and CDR2 FYNNEI. The CDR3 totals 17 residues. V was trimmed by 1 base and J by 0 bases, leaving 13 bases between them. The CDR3 coding sequence is TGTGCCAGCAGTGAAGGTCACGACGCCTATAGCAATCAGCCCCAGCATTTT. Translation: CASSEGHDAYSNQPQHF.

In nucleotides, the CDR3 is TGTGCCAGTAGGCCCGGGACAGGGGGCTCTGGGGCCAACGTCCTGACTTTC. This encodes CASRPGTGGSGANVLTF. The chain has TRBV19 and TRBJ2-6, with 11 bases fitting TRBD1. This CDR3 is 17 amino acids long. V lost 6 bases, J lost 0 bases, and 4 bases stayed unmatched. The germline V gene encodes CDR1 LNHDA and CDR2 SQIVND (reference sequence).

The rearrangement uses TRBV11-2 and TRBJ2-7; TRBD1 is a possible D gene (6 bases). Germline CDR1 and CDR2: SGHAT and FQNNGV. This CDR3 comprises 19 residues. The V and J ends lost 1 base and 1 base respectively, with 23 bases between them. As DNA, the CDR3 is TGTGCCAGCAGCTTAGTGTGGACAGCAACCATGCAAGGGTCCTACGAGCAGTACTTC. Translating it yields CASSLVWTATMQGSYEQYF.